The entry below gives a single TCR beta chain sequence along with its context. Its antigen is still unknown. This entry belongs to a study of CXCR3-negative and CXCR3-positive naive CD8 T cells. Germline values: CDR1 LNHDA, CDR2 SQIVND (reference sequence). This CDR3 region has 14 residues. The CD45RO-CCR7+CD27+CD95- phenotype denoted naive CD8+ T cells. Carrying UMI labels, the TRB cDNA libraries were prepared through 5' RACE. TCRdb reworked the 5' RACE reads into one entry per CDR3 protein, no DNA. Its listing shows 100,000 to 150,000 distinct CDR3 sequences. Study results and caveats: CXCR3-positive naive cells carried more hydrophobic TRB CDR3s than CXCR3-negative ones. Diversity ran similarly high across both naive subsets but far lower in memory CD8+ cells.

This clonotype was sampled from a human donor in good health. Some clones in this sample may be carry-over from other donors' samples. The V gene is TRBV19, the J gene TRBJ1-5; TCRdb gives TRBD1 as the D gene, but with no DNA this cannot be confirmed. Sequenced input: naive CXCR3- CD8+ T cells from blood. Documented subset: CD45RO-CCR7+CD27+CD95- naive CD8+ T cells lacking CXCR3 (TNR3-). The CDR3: CASSITTGAQPQHF.